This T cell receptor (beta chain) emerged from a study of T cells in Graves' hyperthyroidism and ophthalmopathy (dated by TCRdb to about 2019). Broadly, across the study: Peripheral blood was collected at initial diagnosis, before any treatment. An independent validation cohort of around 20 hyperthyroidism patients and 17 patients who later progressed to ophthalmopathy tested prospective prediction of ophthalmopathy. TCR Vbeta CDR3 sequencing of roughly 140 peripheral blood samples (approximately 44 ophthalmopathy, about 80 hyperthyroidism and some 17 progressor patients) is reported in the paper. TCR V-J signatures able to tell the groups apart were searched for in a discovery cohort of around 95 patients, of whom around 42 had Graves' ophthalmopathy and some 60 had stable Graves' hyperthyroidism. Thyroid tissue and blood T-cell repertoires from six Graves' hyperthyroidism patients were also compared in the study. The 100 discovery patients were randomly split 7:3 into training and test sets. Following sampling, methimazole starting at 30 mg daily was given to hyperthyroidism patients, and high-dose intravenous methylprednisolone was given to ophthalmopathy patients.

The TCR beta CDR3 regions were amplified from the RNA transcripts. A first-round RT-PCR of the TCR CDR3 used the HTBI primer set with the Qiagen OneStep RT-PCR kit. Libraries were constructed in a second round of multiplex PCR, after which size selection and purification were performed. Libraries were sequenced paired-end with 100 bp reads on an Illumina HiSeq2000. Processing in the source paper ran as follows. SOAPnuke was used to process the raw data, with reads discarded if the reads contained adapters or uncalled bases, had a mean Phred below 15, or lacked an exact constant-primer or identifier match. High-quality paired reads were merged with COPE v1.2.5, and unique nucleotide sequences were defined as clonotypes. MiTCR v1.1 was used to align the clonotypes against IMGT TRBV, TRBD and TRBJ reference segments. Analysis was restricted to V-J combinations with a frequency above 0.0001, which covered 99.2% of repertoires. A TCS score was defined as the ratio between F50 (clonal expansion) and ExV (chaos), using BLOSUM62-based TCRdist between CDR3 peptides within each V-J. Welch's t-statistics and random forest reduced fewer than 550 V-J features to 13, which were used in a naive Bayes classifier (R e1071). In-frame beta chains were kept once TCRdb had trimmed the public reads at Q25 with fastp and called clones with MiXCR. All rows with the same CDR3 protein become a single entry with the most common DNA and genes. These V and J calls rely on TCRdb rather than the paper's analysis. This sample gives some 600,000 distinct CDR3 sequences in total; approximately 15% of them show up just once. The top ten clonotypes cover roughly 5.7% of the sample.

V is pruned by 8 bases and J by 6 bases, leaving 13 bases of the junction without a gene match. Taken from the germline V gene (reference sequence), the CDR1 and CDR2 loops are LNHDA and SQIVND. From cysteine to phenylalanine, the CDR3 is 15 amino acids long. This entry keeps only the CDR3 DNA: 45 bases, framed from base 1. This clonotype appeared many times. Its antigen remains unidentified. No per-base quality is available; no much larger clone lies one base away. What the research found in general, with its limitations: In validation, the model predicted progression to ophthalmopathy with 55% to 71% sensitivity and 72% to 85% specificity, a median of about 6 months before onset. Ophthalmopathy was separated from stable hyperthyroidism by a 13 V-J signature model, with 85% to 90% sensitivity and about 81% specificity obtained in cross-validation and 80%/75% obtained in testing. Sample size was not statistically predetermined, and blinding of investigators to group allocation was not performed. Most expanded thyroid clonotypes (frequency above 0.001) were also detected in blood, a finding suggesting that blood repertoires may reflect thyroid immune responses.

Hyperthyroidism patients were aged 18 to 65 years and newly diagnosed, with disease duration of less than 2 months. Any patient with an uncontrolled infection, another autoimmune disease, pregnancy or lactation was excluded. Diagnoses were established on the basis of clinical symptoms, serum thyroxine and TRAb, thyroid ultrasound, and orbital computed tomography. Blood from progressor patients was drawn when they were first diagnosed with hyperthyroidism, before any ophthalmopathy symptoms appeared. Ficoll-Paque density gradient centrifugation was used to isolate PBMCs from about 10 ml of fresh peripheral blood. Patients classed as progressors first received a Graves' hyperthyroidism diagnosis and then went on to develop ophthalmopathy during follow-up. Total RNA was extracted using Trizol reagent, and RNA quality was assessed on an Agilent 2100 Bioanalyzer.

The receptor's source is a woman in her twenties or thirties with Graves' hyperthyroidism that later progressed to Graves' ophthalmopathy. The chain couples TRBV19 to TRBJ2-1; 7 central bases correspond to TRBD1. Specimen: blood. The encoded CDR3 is CASRSQQGIGNEQFF. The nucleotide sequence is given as TGTGCCAGTCGGTCCCAACAGGGGATCGGCAATGAGCAGTTCTTC.